The T cell receptor (beta chain) described here comes from a study of blood T cell repertoires in COVID-19. The CDR3 runs 16 residues. Between the trimmed V and J ends, which lost 0 bases and 4 bases, there was a span of 12 bases. Germline loops: CDR1 MGHDK, CDR2 SYGVNS. No more than 2 weeks before study entry, exposed participants had met a case of COVID-19. Only in-frame clones appear in the TCRdb table, and some are missing; sequencing was by immunoSEQ multiplex PCR. The top ten hold approximately 6.6% of the sample, which has 250,000 or so clones, approximately 85% seen once. This clone showed up many times.

The V gene is TRBV25-1, the J gene TRBJ2-2; the D gene is possibly TRBD1 (6 bases). The sequenced sample consisted of PBMCs or T cells enriched from blood (not recorded which). This receptor was identified in a woman aged 50 to 65 who had been exposed to COVID-19. The CDR3 DNA is TGTGCCAGCAGTGAATATACAGGGAGAGGCACCGGGGAGCTGTTTTTT. It is translated as CASSEYTGRGTGELFF.